These 21 T cell receptor beta chains originate from one sample sequenced in a study of Graves' ophthalmopathy and Graves' hyperthyroidism. RNA transcripts provided the template for amplifying TCR beta CDR3 regions. Second-round multiplex PCR came after a first-round RT-PCR that employed HTBI primers. TCRdb reanalysed the multiplex PCR reads using MiXCR and keeps one entry per CDR3 protein. The data contain roughly 700,000 distinct CDR3 sequences, around 40% of them singletons. The source material was peripheral blood. The receptors were sampled from an adult man with Graves' ophthalmopathy.

This clonotype was recorded at least ten times. The chain has TRBV10-2 and TRBJ1-5; D possibly corresponds to TRBD1 (5 bases). The CDR3 loop spans 15 amino acids. Germline-derived CDR1 and CDR2 are WSHSY and SAAADI. V was trimmed by 3 bases and J by 4 bases, leaving 13 bases between them. The CDR3, as DNA: TGCGCCAGCAGTGAACAGGCAGGTGGGAATCAGCCCCAGCATTTT. It translates to CASSEQAGGNQPQHF.

Points on this clonotype: A read error may explain this, as a much larger clone is one base away. J is TRBJ2-7 and V is TRBV19; perhaps D is TRBD1 or TRBD2 (5 bases each). Germline V gives CDR1 LNHDA, CDR2 SQIVND (reference sequence). V lost 10 bases to trimming and J lost 1 base, with 17 bases between them. The CDR3 loop spans 14 amino acids. The DNA for the CDR3 is TGTGCCACCGAACCGGGACGGGGATCCTACGAGCAGTACTTC. Protein product: CATEPGRGSYEQYF. The complete variable domain, with remaining parts taken from reference TRBV19 and TRBJ2-7, reads DGGITQSPKYLFRKEGQNVTLSCEQNLNHDAMYWYRQDPGQGLRLIYYSQIVNDFQKGDIAEGYSVSREKKESFPLTVTSAQKNPTAFYLCATEPGRGSYEQYFGPGTRLTVT.

The rearrangement links TRBV29-1 to TRBJ1-3, with TRBD1 as a possible D gene (5 bases). CDR3 length: 14 residues. Germline CDR1 SQVTM, CDR2 ANQGSEA. Trimming left V 4 bases short and J 3 bases short, with 13 bases between. The CDR3 sequence: CSVGAGSLGNTIYF. The CDR3 nucleotides are TGCAGCGTTGGCGCAGGGTCGCTTGGAAACACCATATATTTT.

Turning to this clonotype: The germline gene is not matched at one end of the junction; a read error may be the cause. The J gene is TRBJ2-5, the V gene TRBV10-2; 12 nucleotides match TRBD2. The CDR3 has 18 amino acids. Germline V CDR1 and CDR2: WSHSY, SAAADI. The CDR3 protein is CASSRLAGASVGQETQYF. In DNA form, the CDR3 reads TGTGCCAGCAGCCGACTAGCGGGAGCGAGCGTGGGGCAAGAGACCCAGTACTTC.

V is TRBV7-9 and J is TRBJ2-7, with D possibly being TRBD2 (6 bases). The CDR3 is 17 residues long. Trimming left V 1 base short and J 1 base short, with 17 bases between. In germline, CDR1 is SEHNR, CDR2 FQNEAQ (reference sequence). The CDR3 coding sequence is TGTGCCAGCAGCTTAGTAAGGGGCGGGGTGACTTCCTACGAGCAGTACTTC. Protein: CASSLVRGGVTSYEQYF.

To note about this clonotype: The junction shows a germline mismatch at one end, possibly a read error. The chain uses TRBV24-1 and TRBJ1-5; D is possibly TRBD1 (6 bases). The length of the CDR3 is 15 residues. The germline V gene encodes CDR1 KGHDR and CDR2 SFDVKD. CDR3 region: CASSERTGQDQPQHF. CDR3 DNA: TGTGCCAGCAGTGAAAGAACAGGGCAGGATCAGCCCCAGCATTTT.

Notes on this clonotype: A much larger clone lies one base from this, so it may be a read error. This sequence joins TRBV10-3 and TRBJ2-7; possibly TRBD1 or TRBD2 for D (6 bases each). V shed 10 bases and J shed 0 bases, with 13 bases lying between them. This CDR3 comprises 13 residues. Germline CDR1 reads ENHRY; CDR2 reads SYGVKD. The CDR3 sequence is CASREDSSYEQYF. The CDR3 DNA is TGTGCCAGCAGGGAGGACAGCTCCTACGAGCAGTACTTC.

The rearrangement links TRBV20-1 to TRBJ1-6; no reliable D call. Germline loops: CDR1 DFQATT, CDR2 SNEGSKA (reference sequence). The V end was cut by 1 base, the J end by 0 bases, with 7 bases between. The CDR3 contains 15 residues. The CDR3 reads CSARVESSYNSPLHF. CDR3 coding DNA: TGCAGTGCTAGAGTGGAGAGCTCCTATAATTCACCCCTCCACTTT.

Only a few counts were recorded for this clonotype. This chain uses TRBV7-2 with TRBJ2-2, with TRBD2 as a possible D gene (7 bases). V was trimmed by 2 bases and J by 3 bases, leaving 16 bases between them. The CDR3 is made up of 17 amino acids. Germline CDR1 and CDR2: SGHTA and FQGNSA. The CDR3 DNA reads TGTGCCAGCAGCTTACCGTTGGGGGGGCCGGACACCGGGGAGCTGTTTTTT. This translates into CASSLPLGGPDTGELFF.

The CDR3 loop is CASSYSRANVLTF. Written as DNA, the CDR3 is TGTGCCAGCAGTTACTCGAGGGCCAACGTCCTGACTTTC. The gene calls are TRBV6-5 and TRBJ2-6; D is uncertain. In germline, CDR1 is MNHEY, CDR2 SVGAGI. The CDR3 is made up of 13 amino acids. Trimming removed 0 bases at V and 5 bases at J, with 2 bases between.

This clonotype was observed a handful of times. J is TRBJ2-6 and V is TRBV4-2; D ambiguous. CDR1 is LGHNA and CDR2 is YNFKEQ in the germline V gene. CDR3 size: 16 residues. Between the trimmed V and J ends, which lost 1 base and 0 bases, there was a span of 7 bases. This CDR3 reads CASSQVGISGANVLTF. The DNA for the CDR3 is TGTGCCAGCAGCCAAGTAGGGATCTCTGGGGCCAACGTCCTGACTTTC.

This chain uses TRBV11-2 with TRBJ2-2; 8 bases line up with TRBD1. V shed 5 bases and J 5 bases; nucleotides not matched to a gene: 10. The CDR3 is 16 amino acids. The germline V gene has CDR1 SGHAT and CDR2 FQNNGV. Here the CDR3 reads CASSVAQGALTGELFF. CDR3 in DNA: TGTGCCAGCAGCGTTGCCCAGGGGGCGTTAACCGGGGAGCTGTTTTTT.

This clonotype was seen at least ten times. The genes are TRBV7-2 and TRBJ1-2; D perhaps matches TRBD1 (5 bases). Trimming cost V 3 bases and J 3 bases, with 14 bases left between them. Germline loops: CDR1 SGHTA, CDR2 FQGNSA. This CDR3 has 15 residues. The CDR3 coding sequence is TGTGCCAGCAGCTTTAAGAGCAGGGTTGACTATGGCTACACCTTC. Residues: CASSFKSRVDYGYTF.

J is TRBJ2-2 and V is TRBV19; D is unclear. V lost 5 bases to trimming and J lost 3 bases, with 7 bases between them. The CDR3 covers 13 residues. The V gene's germline CDR1 is LNHDA and CDR2 SQIVND (reference sequence). CDR3 sequence (DNA): TGTGCCAGTAGTCACTCGTACACCGGGGAGCTGTTTTTT. Translation gives CASSHSYTGELFF.

This clonotype was seen only a few times. The rearrangement links TRBV19 to TRBJ1-5; 7 nucleotides match TRBD1. The CDR3 consists of 16 residues. J lost 4 bases, V lost 0 bases, and 6 bases had no gene match. The germline gives CDR1 LNHDA, CDR2 SQIVND (reference sequence). The CDR3 DNA reads TGTGCCAGTAGTATAGATGACAGGGCGTCAAATCAGCCCCAGCATTTT. It codes for CASSIDDRASNQPQHF.

The chain links TRBV7-2 to TRBJ1-1; no clear D gene. The CDR3 has 12 amino acids. V was trimmed by 6 bases and J by 1 base, leaving 6 bases between them. Germline lookup yields CDR1 SGHTA and CDR2 FQGNSA. Written as DNA, the CDR3 is TGTGCCAGCAGGCCCGAGAACACTGAAGCTTTCTTT. This encodes CASRPENTEAFF.

This clonotype was seen a handful of times. This chain joins TRBV19 and TRBJ2-5, with TRBD2 identical over 7 bases. Germline trimming cut 6 bases from V and 5 bases from J; bases unmatched to any gene: 6. The CDR3 runs to 13 residues. Germline assignment: CDR1 LNHDA and CDR2 SQIVND (reference sequence). The CDR3 DNA reads TGTGCCAGTAGCTCCGGGACTATGGAGACCCAGTACTTC. Translation gives CASSSGTMETQYF. The whole variable domain, filled in from reference TRBV19 and TRBJ2-5, reads DGGITQSPKYLFRKEGQNVTLSCEQNLNHDAMYWYRQDPGQGLRLIYYSQIVNDFQKGDIAEGYSVSREKKESFPLTVTSAQKNPTAFYLCASSSGTMETQYFGPGTRLLVL.

J is TRBJ1-5 and V is TRBV12-3 or TRBV12-4; D may be TRBD1 (6 bases). The CDR3 consists of 13 residues. The V and J ends lost 5 bases and 7 bases respectively, with 12 bases between them. CDR3 sequence (DNA): TGTGCCAGCAGTCTACAGGGACTACAGCCCCAGCATTTT. Protein product: CASSLQGLQPQHF.

The J gene is TRBJ1-1, the V gene TRBV14; unclear D gene. Trimming took off 6 bases at V and 4 bases at J, with 12 bases between the two ends. The CDR3 has 13 residues. The germline gives CDR1 SGHDN, CDR2 FVKESK. CDR3 in amino acids: CASRLLKGTEAFF. In DNA, the CDR3 is TGTGCCAGCAGACTCCTAAAGGGCACTGAAGCTTTCTTT.

This clonotype turned up a few times. The rearrangement links TRBV25-1 to TRBJ2-2, with 7 bases that match TRBD2. Germline V lookup: CDR1 MGHDK, CDR2 SYGVNS. The CDR3 consists of 17 residues. J gave up 4 bases and V 5 bases, and 13 bases lay outside the gene matches. CDR3 sequence: CASSFSSPTSITGELFF. The CDR3 DNA sequence: TGTGCCAGCAGTTTCTCTAGTCCGACTAGCATCACCGGGGAGCTGTTTTTT. The variable domain in full, with the rest retrieved from reference TRBV25-1 and TRBJ2-2, is EADIYQTPRYLVIGTGKKITLECSQTMGHDKMYWYQQDPGMELHLIHYSYGVNSTEKGDLSSESTVSRIRTEHFPLTLESARPSHTSQYLCASSFSSPTSITGELFFGEGSRLTVL.

This clonotype was seen once. This chain connects TRBV25-1 to TRBJ2-7, with 7 bases matching TRBD2. Trimming removed 6 bases from V and 7 bases from J; junction bases left unmatched: 15. The CDR3 is 15 residues long. The germline CDR1 and CDR2 sequences are MGHDK and SYGVNS. The CDR3 sequence is CASSVAGGSSGEQYF. In DNA form, the CDR3 reads TGTGCCAGCAGCGTAGCAGGCGGGAGCAGCGGAGAGCAGTACTTC.